Only a few counts were recorded for the clone carrying this T cell receptor beta chain. No antigen is known for it. Molecules of cDNA were individually given unique molecular identifiers that were attached to them. TCRdb passed the 5' RACE reads through MiXCR, listing each CDR3 protein once. The table has 80,000 to 95,000 distinct CDR3 sequences, 12% to 15% seen once; the top ten hold 5% to 7.5%. This record comes from a study of early T cells in non-severe SARS-CoV-2 infection. Study-wide context: Sequenced material consisted of bulk RNA (from unsorted whole blood), and chains were unpaired. Notes on the study in general: A preference for anti-spike CD8 responses marked VDJdb matching, which missed private and CD4 specificities.

The V and J ends lost 5 bases and 1 base respectively, with 15 bases between them. CDR3 length: 15 amino acids. Germline values: CDR1 SGHNT, CDR2 YYREEE (reference sequence). The V call is TRBV5-4, the J call TRBJ1-1; D is unclear. Sequencing used whole blood. The clonotype originates from an adult who was a healthcare worker with PCR-confirmed SARS-CoV-2 infection or an uninfected control (not recorded which). The CDR3 bases are TGTGCCAGCAGGGTGGGGTATCTGGGGAACACTGAAGCTTTCTTT. It translates to CASRVGYLGNTEAFF.